These T cell receptor beta chains were read from a single sample in a study of early stage breast cancer tumors. Produced via immunoSEQ multiplex PCR; TCRdb's table is partial and in-frame only. The table has just over 70,000 clones, 65% to 80% seen once. Specimen: blood. These TCRs come from a person between 55 and 69 years old with breast cancer. The conserved cysteine and the conserved F or W are not part of the CDR3 here.

V gene: TRBV11-1
CDR3 protein: ASSPGQGAYNSPLH

V gene: TRBV10-1
CDR3 protein: ASGEELVNQPQH

V gene: TRBV15
CDR3 protein: ATSSVRDEQY

V gene: TRBV4-2
CDR3 protein: ASSQDGGSGTYEQY

V gene: TRBV2
CDR3 protein: ASTKPRGAYTGELF

V gene: TRBV30
CDR3 protein: AWSVRPPRRLF

V gene: TRBV25-1
CDR3 protein: ATKTQVYSGNTIY

V gene: TRBV19
CDR3 protein: ASKVSGGDNEQF

V gene: TRBV27
CDR3 protein: ASRATGRYGYT

V gene: TRBV11-2
CDR3 protein: ASSSIGTGNTEAF

V gene: TRBV19
CDR3 protein: ASSPTGGTGELF

V gene: TRBV5-1
CDR3 protein: ASSLLAGVETQY

V gene: TRBV7-8
CDR3 protein: ASSLLGPGELF

V gene: TRBV18
CDR3 protein: ASSPQGTGELF

V gene: TRBV9
CDR3 protein: ASSVEDRADTQY

V gene: TRBV28
CDR3 protein: ASSRTGRQDYGYT

V gene: TRBV18
CDR3 protein: ASSPLPHDRNTEAF

V gene: TRBV4-3
CDR3 protein: ASSQEISGANVLT

V gene: TRBV28
CDR3 protein: ASSAPGQATDTQY

V gene: TRBV18
CDR3 protein: ASSPPQVISDGYT

V gene: TRBV28
CDR3 protein: ASSFQEVGYT

V gene: TRBV6-1
CDR3 protein: ASSEGFGNTIY

V gene: TRBV6-1
CDR3 protein: ASSEGGGGTDTQY

V gene: TRBV19
CDR3 protein: ASSREQGLGYGYT

V gene: TRBV7-9
CDR3 protein: ASSFGRGGDTGELF

V gene: TRBV5-1
CDR3 protein: ASSPRGQANEQF

V gene: TRBV18
CDR3 protein: ASSPSLTGIQEETQY

V gene: TRBV6-6
CDR3 protein: ASSYFSGPGETQY

V gene: TRBV27
CDR3 protein: ASSFLGTGGQPQH

V gene: TRBV30
CDR3 protein: AWSVGGGPDTQY

V gene: TRBV11-1
CDR3 protein: ASSNGRGSNNSPLH

V gene: TRBV5-1
CDR3 protein: ASSLEGETEAF

V gene: TRBV4-2
CDR3 protein: ASSQDSSNQPQH

V gene: TRBV5-5
CDR3 protein: ASSLSTANQPQH

V gene: TRBV29-1
CDR3 protein: SVDYRGGTEAF

V gene: TRBV7-9
CDR3 protein: ASSTSGDRGGEKLF

V gene: TRBV6-6
CDR3 protein: ASSDLTSGRAGEQF

V gene: TRBV11-3
CDR3 protein: ASGQGRVQF

V gene: TRBV7-9
CDR3 protein: ASQGGSNQPQH

V gene: TRBV5-4
CDR3 protein: ASSLGRQGTINYEQY

V gene: TRBV11-2
CDR3 protein: ASSLSGLAGGEQF

V gene: TRBV5-4
CDR3 protein: ASASSRGNQKLF

V gene: TRBV5-1
CDR3 protein: ASSVEGKETQY

V gene: TRBV6-1
CDR3 protein: ASSTKNTGELF

V gene: TRBV14
CDR3 protein: ASRPTSGSYNEQF

V gene: TRBV7-2
CDR3 protein: ASSLARGGAVRGYT

V gene: TRBV29-1
CDR3 protein: SVRRTSGISYEQY

V gene: TRBV7-2
CDR3 protein: ASSLGAAGGASETQY

V gene: TRBV6-1
CDR3 protein: ASSVGLAGYSSYNEQF

V gene: TRBV5-5
CDR3 protein: ASSSEGSGGKYGYT

V gene: TRBV5-1
CDR3 protein: ASSLDGSYEQY